The T cell receptor beta chain described here comes from a study of a mutant IDH1 vaccine in newly diagnosed glioma. In the study overall: Vaccines were begun 4-6 weeks after radiotherapy alone, or with temozolomide cycles. Earlier therapy was either radiotherapy, temozolomide, or both, and most got both. Study outcomes and limitations: Top-clonotype changes in peripheral T cells seemed unrelated to pseudoprogression.

TCRdb keeps only in-frame clones here, not all; method: immunoSEQ multiplex PCR. The sample records around 30,000 clones, less than 90% being singletons. The CDR3 covers 16 residues. Germline CDR1 and CDR2: SEHNR and FQNEAQ (reference sequence). V dropped 3 bases and J dropped 0 bases, with 13 bases sitting between them. The time point here: week 23, last vaccination. Each dose delivered 300 ug of mutant IDH1 20-mer peptide subcutaneously with imiquimod. Worth noting for this clone: Its antigen is unidentified.

The V and J genes are TRBV7-9 and TRBJ2-3; D gene uncertain. The clonotype originates from a woman aged 18-35 years with glioma. The sample was PBMCs, taken from a glioma patient whose treatment included an IDH1 peptide vaccine. CDR3 in amino acids: CASSLRHQISTDTQYF. The CDR3 nucleotides are TGTGCCAGCAGCTTGCGACATCAGATTAGCACAGATACGCAGTATTTT. Supplemented by reference TRBV7-9 and TRBJ2-3, the full variable domain reads DTGVSQNPRHKITKRGQNVTFRCDPISEHNRLYWYRQTLGQGPEFLTYFQNEAQLEKSRLLSDRFSAERPKGSFSTLEIQRTEQGDSAMYLCASSLRHQISTDTQYFGPGTRLTVL.